This TCR beta chain derives from a study of T cells in women clearing cervical HPV infection (dated by TCRdb to 2017 to 2018). In terms of the full investigation: The cases were 25 to 30 women with histologically confirmed HPV16-related CIN3 or worse, and 2 of those women had invasive cancers. Case blood was taken at the visit when the lesion was first identified, whereas control blood was taken when infection was no longer detected. In the parent cohort, about 10,000 women aged 18 or older were enrolled in Guanacaste, Costa Rica, during about 1992 to 1994 and were followed for less than 8 years. Median age was 34 years in cases versus around 40 in controls, and baseline characteristics did not differ significantly. Cases and controls were matched on age within five years and on year of sample collection. An exploratory proof-of-principle case-control study, nested within the Guanacaste HPV Natural History Study in Costa Rica, was conducted to compare TCR repertoires across cervical HPV16 outcomes. Controls were more than 20 women whose single incident HPV16 infection cleared within 12 months without precancer or cancer developing. Since only a few of the women had HLA typing available, the possibility that HLA type was acting as a confounder could not be ruled out. Among cases, blood sampling occurred a median of about 150 days after lesion detection, with an interquartile range of about 80 to 200 days. As quality controls, five blinded duplicates were added to each group, bringing the total to roughly 60 samples made up of approximately 50 participants and ten or so replicates.

The paper's findings and limits, for the study overall: T-cell numbers per sample were unknown, so richness differences could reflect varying T-cell content rather than repertoire biology. Lower TRBV6-7 relative abundance was observed in cases than in controls (around 0.11% versus 0.15%; Bonferroni P = 0.0008). By combining richness with V gene abundances, random forest classifiers separated cases from controls with an estimated AUC of under 0.85. CIN3+ cases had significantly higher TCR repertoire richness than controls across sequencing depths, but evenness did not differ between the groups. The cross-sectional design could not show whether associations preceded infection or resulted from it; effector/memory subsets and HPV-specific T cells were not isolated.

As for this clone: The specificity of this receptor is unknown. The read falls 3 residues short of the CDR3 end, and the missing part is taken from the germline J gene.

TCR beta CDR3 regions were amplified by multiplex PCR from an average of roughly 1,200 ng genomic DNA per sample using the immunoSEQ assay. The assay corrected primer bias using a complete synthetic TCR repertoire to establish an amplification baseline. The amplicons were sequenced using the Illumina platform. The original pipeline was this. Sequence errors were corrected by clustering with frequency ratios and a modified nearest-neighbor algorithm, and the sequences were then analyzed in the immunoSEQ Analyzer using IMGT gene definitions. TCR richness and evenness were averaged over 20 rarefaction repeats at each rarefaction depth, excluding samples with fewer sequences than the depth. Wilcoxon rank sum tests with FDR correction were used to compare V, D and J gene relative abundances between the groups. Blinded duplicates gave an intraclass correlation of about 96% for TCR richness and an average of about 74% across 70 or so gene segments. The table comes from immuneACCESS by way of TCRdb, which keeps in-frame sequences with V and J called. Part of the clones is missing from these tables; in studies checked, under half for an unresolved V gene and the rest for unknown reasons. The V and J calls and the clone size are those of that table, but D and trimming were determined from the DNA. Per the sample table, the count is some 15,000 clones. The top ten clones comprise about 11% of the sample.

Every participant had a single incident cervical HPV16 infection, and prevalent HPV16 infections were excluded. Cervical HPV DNA was detected by MY09/MY11 PCR and genotyped by dot-blot hybridization. More than 14 mL of heparinized blood were centrifuged, and the buffy coat was split into aliquots, frozen at -30 degrees C, and then kept at -80 degrees C. Genomic DNA was extracted from buffy coat specimens using QIAGEN kits. The CDR3 holds 14 amino acids from the cysteine to the phenylalanine. The DNA covers only part of the CDR3, 33 bases in frame from base 1. V and J lose 3 bases and 5 bases, and a span of 13 bases separates them. For CDR1 and CDR2, the germline V gene (reference sequence) lists LNHDA and SQIVND.

The sequencing sample was made of blood buffy coat. The sequence derives from a woman aged 18-69 years with a cervical HPV16 infection that either progressed to CIN3+ or cleared (not recorded which). The rearranged segments are TRBV19 and TRBJ1-1; the D gene assignment is ambiguous. For the CDR3, the sequence is CASSISGAGTEAFF. CDR3 DNA (partial): TGTGCCAGTAGTATTAGTGGCGCGGGGACTGAA.